The entry that follows covers one T cell receptor (beta chain) sequence. Its antigen is currently unknown. Amplification targeted TCR beta CDR3 regions from RNA transcripts. During a first-round RT-PCR of the TCR CDR3, the HTBI primer set was used. One entry per CDR3 protein, called by TCRdb with MiXCR from the multiplex PCR reads. The sample includes 600,000 or so distinct CDR3 sequences, approximately 44% of them seen just once. This sample stems from a study of T cells in Graves' hyperthyroidism and ophthalmopathy. The study's findings and limits: The model made its ophthalmopathy prediction, and onset followed a median 6.5 months later.

The sample was peripheral blood or thyroid tissue (not recorded which). The TCR was taken from a young woman with Graves' hyperthyroidism.

The CDR3, as DNA: TGTGCCATCGGTAGAGGGTTGAACACTGAAGCTTTCTTT. Translated: CAIGRGLNTEAFF. The genes are TRBV6-6 and TRBJ1-1; D is ambiguous. The germline V and J ends were trimmed by 10 bases and 0 bases, with 12 bases remaining between them. Per the germline V gene, CDR1 is MNHNY and CDR2 is SVGAGI (reference sequence). The CDR3 sequence is 13 residues long.